This T cell receptor (beta chain) was recovered during a study of PD-1 blockade in classical Hodgkin lymphoma. The ends were cut back, 0 bases at V and 0 bases at J, with 10 bases in the middle. This CDR3 has 17 amino acids. CDR1 SGHRS and CDR2 YFSETQ come from the germline V gene. This sample's time point: cycle 4 day 1 (C4D1), after more than 5 weeks of nivolumab. Each patient's relapse followed autologous stem cell transplantation, and brentuximab vedotin exposure varied. Points from the study as a whole: Baseline TCR diversity was reportedly lower in newly diagnosed patients than healthy donors.

Note on this clone: The antigen remains unidentified.

Method: immunoSEQ multiplex PCR; TCRdb's copy keeps in-frame clones and lacks some. Of tens of thousands of clones detected, 77% appear once; the ten largest clones hold approximately 9.8%. The J gene is TRBJ2-6, the V gene TRBV5-1; maybe TRBD1 (5 bases). Sequencing was performed on peripheral blood mononuclear cells (PBMCs), taken before the fourth cycle of nivolumab. The source of this sequence is a human donor with classical Hodgkin lymphoma. The CDR3 sequence is CASSLASGLSGANVLTF. The CDR3 coding sequence is TGCGCCAGCAGCTTGGCCTCAGGGCTCTCTGGGGCCAACGTCCTGACTTTC.